This record covers a single TCR beta chain. Authors' processing steps: The authors estimated nucleated cell counts from reference gene primer amplification. Repertoires were generated with immunoSEQ multiplex PCR, while TCRdb's copy carries only in-frame clones and drops some. V and J calls and clone size are as listed in that table; D and trimming were resolved from the DNA. Among 250,000 or so clones, about 80% were seen once, and the ten largest hold about 3.1%. The sample comes from a study of blood T cell repertoires in COVID-19. The overall study: Collection of acute and convalescent COVID-19 samples took place in the United States, Italy and Spain. In each case, the material was cDNA or gDNA derived from T cells, B-cell-depleted T cells, or PBMCs.

The CDR3 extends over 16 amino acids. J gave up 2 bases and V 4 bases, and 6 bases lay outside the gene matches. The germline gives CDR1 MGHRA, CDR2 YSYEKL. The sequencing sample was made of peripheral blood. This sequence was found in an elderly woman with acute or convalescent COVID-19. The chain uses TRBV4-1 and TRBJ2-3; TRBD2 matches at 10 bases. The CDR3 spells CASSRWTSGFTDTQYF. The CDR3 bases are TGCGCCAGCAGCCGCTGGACTAGCGGATTCACAGATACGCAGTATTTT.